This TCR beta chain came from a study of Tregs in tolerant kidney transplant recipients. Study information: A roughly 3-day belatacept mixed lymphocyte reaction, sometimes plus 5-day graft donor restimulation, preceded CD4+CD25+CD127- sorting. Sorting used antibodies to exclude donor cells. Overall study results and limits: The most relevant donor-specific Treg TCRbeta repertoire apparently came from expansion with activated donor B cells. Few patients were studied, so findings need validation in larger groups.

TCRdb's copy holds only in-frame clones and misses some; the assay was immunoSEQ multiplex PCR. The sample lists more than 25,000 clones, approximately 80% occurring once. Germline CDR1 and CDR2: ENHRY and SYGVKD. V lost 2 bases and J 6 bases, leaving 2 bases between the germline ends. The CDR3 is made up of 11 amino acids. With respect to this clone: Its antigen is as yet unknown. The identical CDR3 is also encoded by other nucleotide sequences in the sample.

The gene calls are TRBV10-3 and TRBJ2-1; D uncertain. The clonotype was recovered from a human donor in good health. Specimen: Tregs from blood cultured with allogeneic cells. The CDR3 DNA sequence: TGTGCCATCAGTGAGGTCAATGAGCAGTTCTTC. It is translated as CAISEVNEQFF.